One sample yielded the 13 T cell receptor beta chains listed below, sequenced in a study of blood T cell repertoires in COVID-19. Sequencing was performed with immunoSEQ multiplex PCR; in TCRdb, only in-frame clones are kept and a portion is missing. The data hold 210,000 or so clones, with over 75% observed a single time. The specimen sequenced was PBMCs or T cells enriched from blood (not recorded which). The source is a young man with acute COVID-19.

This chain links TRBV27 with TRBJ2-5, with TRBD2 matching over 12 bases. V lost 5 bases, J lost 5 bases, and 3 bases stayed unmatched. The germline V gene encodes CDR1 MNHEY and CDR2 SMNVEV (reference sequence). The CDR3 is 14 residues long. The chain's CDR3 is CASSPLAGGETQYF. CDR3 nucleotide sequence: TGTGCCAGCAGTCCCCTAGCGGGGGGGGAGACCCAGTACTTC.

This clone was counted between two and nine times. This chain links TRBV6-1 with TRBJ1-2; the D gene is possibly TRBD1 (6 bases). CDR1 is MNHNS, CDR2 SASEGT, per germline. CDR3 length: 14 residues. The V and J ends lost 3 bases and 4 bases respectively, with 12 bases between them. CDR3 loop: CASSDRGQPYGYTF. In nucleotides, the CDR3 is TGTGCCAGCAGTGATCGCGGACAGCCCTATGGCTACACCTTC.

The CDR3 sequence: CAWGQGAGELFF. CDR3 coding DNA: TGTGCCTGGGGACAGGGGGCCGGGGAGCTGTTTTTT. The chain combines TRBV30 with TRBJ2-2; the match to TRBD1 covers 10 bases. The CDR3 covers 12 residues. Losses at the gene ends were 5 bases for V and 6 bases for J; bases not matched to a gene: 0. Per the germline V gene, CDR1 is GTSNPN and CDR2 is SVGIG (reference sequence).

In its sample, this clone was seen a few times. The genes are TRBV6-5 and TRBJ1-5; D is unresolved. The CDR3 covers 15 residues. The V gene's germline CDR1 is MNHEY and CDR2 SVGAGI. Trimming stripped 6 bases from V and 0 bases from J, with 12 bases between. The CDR3 DNA is TGTGCCAGCAGGCCCTCTCAGGTTAGCAATCAGCCCCAGCATTTT. It translates to CASRPSQVSNQPQHF.

The V gene is TRBV5-1, the J gene TRBJ2-5; 10 nucleotides line up with TRBD2. Germline CDR1 is SGHRS and CDR2 is YFSETQ. With V trimmed by 4 bases and J by 5 bases, 5 bases remained unmatched. This CDR3 comprises 14 residues. The CDR3 region has the DNA TGCGCCAGCAGCCGAAGCGGGGGGGCGGAGACCCAGTACTTC. It yields the protein CASSRSGGAETQYF.

This sequence joins TRBV5-1 and TRBJ2-1; maybe TRBD1 (5 bases). V was pared by 0 bases and J by 0 bases, with 7 bases between. This CDR3 spans 15 amino acids. The germline CDR1 and CDR2 sequences are SGHRS and YFSETQ. In DNA, the CDR3 is TGCGCCAGCAGCTTGGTAGGGGACTCCTACAATGAGCAGTTCTTC. Translation: CASSLVGDSYNEQFF.

The V call is TRBV6-5, the J call TRBJ1-1; D might be TRBD1 (5 bases). V was pared by 2 bases and J by 2 bases, with 9 bases between. The V gene's germline CDR1 is MNHEY and CDR2 SVGAGI. The CDR3 extends over 14 amino acids. The CDR3 protein is CASSYKGLNTEAFF. In DNA, the CDR3 is TGTGCCAGCAGTTACAAGGGGCTCAACACTGAAGCTTTCTTT.

In this sample, this clone turned up a few times. The V gene is TRBV3-1 (or the pseudogene TRBV3-2), the J gene TRBJ1-3; D call uncertain. CDR3 length: 16 residues. CDR1 and CDR2 from the germline V gene are LGHDT and YNNKEL (reference sequence). V lost 1 base, J lost 0 bases, and 10 bases lay in between. The CDR3 DNA is TGTGCCAGCAGCCAAGGGATGACAAACTCTGGAAACACCATATATTTT. Protein sequence: CASSQGMTNSGNTIYF.

This clone was observed a few times. The J gene is TRBJ2-5, the V gene TRBV20-1, with D tentatively TRBD2 (5 bases). CDR1 DFQATT and CDR2 SNEGSKA come from the germline V gene (reference sequence). V lost 3 bases, J lost 4 bases, and 12 bases lay in between. The CDR3 loop spans 13 amino acids. CDR3 loop: CSASFGVAETQYF. The DNA of the CDR3 is TGCAGTGCTAGTTTCGGGGTCGCAGAGACCCAGTACTTC.

The V call is TRBV18, the J call TRBJ1-4; 8 positions match TRBD1. The germline V gene encodes CDR1 KGHSH and CDR2 LQKENI. CDR3 size: 15 residues. Trimming removed 6 bases from V and 7 bases from J; junction bases left unmatched: 10. The CDR3 is CASSQTQGAVEKLFF. The DNA of the CDR3 is TGTGCCAGCTCCCAGACGCAGGGGGCGGTTGAAAAACTGTTTTTT.

The J gene is TRBJ2-7, the V gene TRBV5-4; 12 bases are shared with TRBD1. V shed 4 bases, J shed 9 bases, and the junction held 11 bases outside the gene matches. CDR3 length: 15 amino acids. The germline CDR1 and CDR2 sequences are SGHNT and YYREEE (reference sequence). In DNA form, the CDR3 reads TGTGCCAGCAGCGGTCCGGGACAGGGGGCGAGTCTGCAGTACTTC. Translated: CASSGPGQGASLQYF.

This chain uses TRBV9 with TRBJ2-7, with D possibly being TRBD2 (5 bases). V dropped 0 bases and J dropped 0 bases, with 10 bases sitting between them. This CDR3 is built from 15 residues. Per germline, CDR1 SGDLS and CDR2 YYNGEE. The CDR3 here is CASSVGKDFSYEQYF. CDR3 DNA: TGTGCCAGCAGCGTAGGAAAGGACTTCTCCTACGAGCAGTACTTC.

The chain carries TRBV30 and TRBJ1-2; a possible D gene is TRBD1 (6 bases). V lost 5 bases to trimming and J lost 8 bases, with 15 bases between them. This CDR3 has 12 residues. CDR1 is GTSNPN and CDR2 is SVGIG in the germline V gene (reference sequence). CDR3 nucleotide sequence: TGTGCCTGGTCCTCAGGGGTTGGGGGCTACACCTTC. Protein: CAWSSGVGGYTF. Full variable domain (remainder filled in from reference TRBV30 and TRBJ1-2): SQTIHQWPATLVQPVGSPLSLECTVEGTSNPNLYWYRQAAGRGLQLLFYSVGIGQISSEVPQNLSASRPQDRQFILSSKKLLLSDSGFYLCAWSSGVGGYTFGSGTRLTVV.